These T cell receptor beta chains were read from a single sample in a study of blood T cell repertoires in COVID-19. TCRdb's table, derived via immunoSEQ multiplex PCR, lists solely in-frame clones and lacks some. In the table there are 430,000 or so clones, roughly 84% of which are singletons. Sequencing was done on a sample of PBMCs or T cells enriched from blood (not recorded which). The receptors derive from a woman aged 18-35 years who had been exposed to COVID-19. The CDR3 runs from the conserved cysteine through the conserved F or W. A D gene is named only where the DNA matches it firmly. A clone size is listed for some rows: how often the clone was seen (once, few, many), or a class if it is expanded.

D gene,J gene,clone size,V gene,CDR3 DNA,CDR3 protein
NA,TRBJ1-6,NA,TRBV7-2,TGTGCCAGCAGCTTAATAGAGTCACCCCTCCACTTT,CASSLIESPLHF
NA,TRBJ1-1,NA,TRBV9,TGTGCCGGAACAAGGAGGGACACTGAAGCTTTCTTT,CAGTRRDTEAFF
TRBD2,TRBJ2-5,NA,TRBV2,TGTGCCAGCAGTGTTTCGGGGGGCCAAGAGACCCAGTACTTC,CASSVSGGQETQYF
NA,TRBJ1-4,once,TRBV5-1,TGCGCCAGCAGCTTGGGGACATCAACTAATGAAAAACTGTTTTTT,CASSLGTSTNEKLFF
TRBD1,TRBJ2-7,NA,TRBV6-5,TGTGCCAGCAGTTACTCGGCGGCCGGACAGGGCTACGAGCAGTACTTC,CASSYSAAGQGYEQYF
NA,TRBJ1-2,NA,TRBV6-5,TGTGCCAGCAGACAGAAGTCAGCTGATGGCTACACCTTC,CASRQKSADGYTF
TRBD2,TRBJ2-3,NA,TRBV28,TGTGCCAGCAGGCCTGGCGGGGGGGCTCTGGGAGATACGCAGTATTTT,CASRPGGGALGDTQYF
NA,TRBJ2-1,once,TRBV6-6,TGTGCCAGCAGGGGGAGGTTTGGAAGCTCCTACAATGAGCAGTTCTTC,CASRGRFGSSYNEQFF
NA,TRBJ1-2,NA,TRBV28,TGTGCCAGCAGTTTAGTGGCGGGCACCAACTATGGCTACACCTTC,CASSLVAGTNYGYTF
TRBD1,TRBJ1-1,NA,TRBV24-1,TGTGCCACCAGTGATTTTAGGGGTAAACAGGGGCAGGGGACACATGAGAACACTGAAGCTTTCTTT,CATSDFRGKQGQGTHENTEAFF
TRBD1,TRBJ1-2,few,TRBV6-1,TGTGCCAGCAGTGGTACCGGGACAGTTTCCTTTTATGGCTACACCTTC,CASSGTGTVSFYGYTF
NA,TRBJ1-1,once,TRBV18,TGTGCCAGCACCCGAGGCCGCGTGTCAGAGAACACTGAAGCTTTCTTT,CASTRGRVSENTEAFF
TRBD1,TRBJ1-5,NA,TRBV2,TGTGCCAGCAGAGCCGACAGGGCCTCGGGAAAGCCCCAGCATTTT,CASRADRASGKPQHF
NA,TRBJ1-2,NA,TRBV29-1,TGCAGCGCCGTTAACACGGACCCAGGGACATATGGCTACACCTTC,CSAVNTDPGTYGYTF
TRBD1,TRBJ1-1,NA,TRBV11-3,TGTGCCAGCAGCTCCGACAGGGGGGGCAAAGCTTTCTTT,CASSSDRGGKAFF
NA,TRBJ2-7,NA,TRBV19,TGTGCCAGTAGTCTCGGGAGTTTGGGCGAGCAGTACTTC,CASSLGSLGEQYF
NA,TRBJ2-5,NA,TRBV21-1,TGTGCCAGCATCTTAGGTCCCCTGGACAGCCAAGAGACCCAGTACTTC,CASILGPLDSQETQYF
NA,TRBJ2-1,NA,TRBV7-9,TGTGCCAGCAGCTTAGGGGTTAGCCCGGTATACAATGAGCAGTTCTTC,CASSLGVSPVYNEQFF
NA,TRBJ2-2,NA,TRBV7-3,TGTGCCAGCTCTGAGGGGGGGACCACCGGGGAGCTGTTTTTT,CASSEGGTTGELFF
NA,TRBJ1-4,few,TRBV14,TGTGCCAGCAGCCAAGGACAGTGGTTCGAAAAACTGTTTTTT,CASSQGQWFEKLFF
NA,TRBJ1-1,NA,TRBV7-3,TGTGCCAGCAGCTTAACCGGCACTGAAGCTTTCTTT,CASSLTGTEAFF
NA,TRBJ1-4,NA,TRBV11-2,TGTGCCAGCAGCGAACAGGTCGCGGAGGGGCTGTTTTTT,CASSEQVAEGLFF
NA,TRBJ1-1,NA,TRBV3-1/TRBV3-2,TGTGCCAGCAGCTCAGGACACAAGAACACTGAAGCTTTCTTT,CASSSGHKNTEAFF
NA,TRBJ2-1,NA,TRBV28,TGTGCCAGCAGTCGGACTGCCGCTCTTTCCGATGAGCAGTTCTTC,CASSRTAALSDEQFF
NA,TRBJ1-4,NA,TRBV5-6,TGTGCCAGCAGCTTGATCCAGGGTGAAAAACTGTTTTTT,CASSLIQGEKLFF
NA,TRBJ2-3,NA,TRBV11-3,TGTGCCAGCAGCTTAGGTCTCTCCCCAGATACGCAGTATTTT,CASSLGLSPDTQYF
TRBD1,TRBJ2-7,NA,TRBV6-5,TGTGCCAGCAGTTACTCGACCCCCGACAGGGGCTACGAGCAGTACTTC,CASSYSTPDRGYEQYF
TRBD1,TRBJ1-4,NA,TRBV6-5,TGTGCCAGCAGCCTTCAGGGGGAGGCCGAAAAACTGTTTTTT,CASSLQGEAEKLFF
NA,TRBJ1-1,once,TRBV23-1,TGCGCCAGCAGTCAATCGATTGGCAGCCGGTCGGGTGCTTTCTTT,CASSQSIGSRSGAFF
NA,TRBJ2-1,NA,TRBV5-1,TGCGCCAGCAGCTTGGACACAGCCTACAATGAGCAGTTCTTC,CASSLDTAYNEQFF